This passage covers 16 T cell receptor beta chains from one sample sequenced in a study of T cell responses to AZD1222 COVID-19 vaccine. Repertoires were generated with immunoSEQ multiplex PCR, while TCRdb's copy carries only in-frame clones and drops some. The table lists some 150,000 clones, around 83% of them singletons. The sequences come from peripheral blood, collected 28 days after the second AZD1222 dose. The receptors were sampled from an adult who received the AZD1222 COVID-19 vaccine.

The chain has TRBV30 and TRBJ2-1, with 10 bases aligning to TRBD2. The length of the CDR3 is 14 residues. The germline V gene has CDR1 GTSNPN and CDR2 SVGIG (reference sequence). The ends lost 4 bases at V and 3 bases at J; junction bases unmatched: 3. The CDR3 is CAWTASGGYNEQFF. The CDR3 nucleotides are TGTGCCTGGACCGCTAGCGGGGGCTACAATGAGCAGTTCTTC.

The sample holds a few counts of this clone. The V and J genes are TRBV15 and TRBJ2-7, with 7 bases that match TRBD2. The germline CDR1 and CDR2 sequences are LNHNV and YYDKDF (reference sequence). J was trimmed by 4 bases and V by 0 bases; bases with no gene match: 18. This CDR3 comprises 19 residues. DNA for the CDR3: TGTGCCACCAGCAGAGAAGTCATGGGGTACGGGCTAGCGGCATACGAGCAGTACTTC. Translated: CATSREVMGYGLAAYEQYF.

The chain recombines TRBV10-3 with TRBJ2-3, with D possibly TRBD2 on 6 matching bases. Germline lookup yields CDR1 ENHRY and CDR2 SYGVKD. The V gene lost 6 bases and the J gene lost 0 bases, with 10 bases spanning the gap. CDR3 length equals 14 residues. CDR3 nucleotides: TGTGCCATCAGCCCCCGGGAGAGCACAGATACGCAGTATTTT. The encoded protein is CAISPRESTDTQYF.

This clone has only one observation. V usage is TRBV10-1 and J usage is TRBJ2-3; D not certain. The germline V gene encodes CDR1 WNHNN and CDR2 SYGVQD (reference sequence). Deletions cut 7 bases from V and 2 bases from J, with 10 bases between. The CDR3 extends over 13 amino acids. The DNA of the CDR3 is TGCGCCAGCAATGAACTGGTCACAGATACGCAGTATTTT. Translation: CASNELVTDTQYF.

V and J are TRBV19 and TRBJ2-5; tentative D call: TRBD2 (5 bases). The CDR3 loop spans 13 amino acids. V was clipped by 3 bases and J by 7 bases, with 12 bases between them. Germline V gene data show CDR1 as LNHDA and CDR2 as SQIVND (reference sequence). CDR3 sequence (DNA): TGTGCCAGTAGTATCTCGGGATCGGGGACCCAGTACTTC. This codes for CASSISGSGTQYF.

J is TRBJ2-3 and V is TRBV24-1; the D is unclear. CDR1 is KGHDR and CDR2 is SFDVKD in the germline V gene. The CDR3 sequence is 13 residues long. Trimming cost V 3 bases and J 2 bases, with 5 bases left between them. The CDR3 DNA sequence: TGTGCCACCAGTGATGGCACCACAGATACGCAGTATTTT. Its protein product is CATSDGTTDTQYF.

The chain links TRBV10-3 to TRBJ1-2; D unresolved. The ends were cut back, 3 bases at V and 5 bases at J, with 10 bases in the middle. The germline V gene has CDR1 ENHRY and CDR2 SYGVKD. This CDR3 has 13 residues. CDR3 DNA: TGTGCCATCAGTGAAGACCCCGTTTATGGCTACACCTTC. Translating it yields CAISEDPVYGYTF.

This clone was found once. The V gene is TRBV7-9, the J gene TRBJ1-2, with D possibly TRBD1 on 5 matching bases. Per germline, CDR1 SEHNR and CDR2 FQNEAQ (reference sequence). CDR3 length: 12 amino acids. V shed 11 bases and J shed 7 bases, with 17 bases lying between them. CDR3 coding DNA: TGTGCCGGGGGGGAAGGAAATGGTGGCTACACCTTC. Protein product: CAGGEGNGGYTF.

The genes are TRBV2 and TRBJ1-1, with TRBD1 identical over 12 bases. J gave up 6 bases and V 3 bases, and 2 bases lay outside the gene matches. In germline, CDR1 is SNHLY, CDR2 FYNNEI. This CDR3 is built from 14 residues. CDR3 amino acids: CASSDGTGGPEAFF. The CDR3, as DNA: TGTGCCAGCAGTGACGGGACAGGGGGCCCTGAAGCTTTCTTT.

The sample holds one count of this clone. The CDR3 nucleotides read TGTGCCAGCAGCTTAATTGGGGGGGCAGGGGACCCCTCCGAGCAGTACTTC. This gives the protein CASSLIGGAGDPSEQYF. The rearrangement links TRBV7-2 to TRBJ2-7, with D possibly being TRBD2 (7 bases). CDR3 length: 17 residues. Per germline, CDR1 SGHTA and CDR2 FQGNSA. V lost 2 bases to trimming and J lost 6 bases, with 23 bases between them. Drawing the rest from reference TRBV7-2 and TRBJ2-7, the complete variable domain is GAGVSQSPSNKVTEKGKDVELRCDPISGHTALYWYRQSLGQGLEFLIYFQGNSAPDKSGLPSDRFSAERTGGSVSTLTIQRTQQEDSAVYLCASSLIGGAGDPSEQYFGPGTRLTVT.

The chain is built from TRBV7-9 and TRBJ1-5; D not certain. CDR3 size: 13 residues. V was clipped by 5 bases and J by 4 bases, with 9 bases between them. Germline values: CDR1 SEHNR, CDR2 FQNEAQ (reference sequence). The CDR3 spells CASSASLNQPQHF. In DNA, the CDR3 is TGTGCCAGCAGCGCTAGCCTTAATCAGCCCCAGCATTTT.

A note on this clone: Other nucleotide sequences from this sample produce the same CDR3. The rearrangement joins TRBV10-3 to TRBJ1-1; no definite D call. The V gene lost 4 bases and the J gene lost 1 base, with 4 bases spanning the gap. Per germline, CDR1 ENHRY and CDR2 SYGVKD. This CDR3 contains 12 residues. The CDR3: CAISGGNTEAFF. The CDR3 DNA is TGTGCCATCAGTGGGGGGAACACTGAAGCTTTCTTT.

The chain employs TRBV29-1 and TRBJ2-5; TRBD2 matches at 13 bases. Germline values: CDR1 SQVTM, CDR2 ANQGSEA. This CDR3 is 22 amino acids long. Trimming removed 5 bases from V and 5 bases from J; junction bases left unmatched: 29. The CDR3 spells CSVFCVEPGLAGLLFSVETQYF. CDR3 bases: TGCAGCGTTTTTTGTGTGGAACCGGGACTAGCGGGATTGTTGTTTAGTGTGGAGACCCAGTACTTC.

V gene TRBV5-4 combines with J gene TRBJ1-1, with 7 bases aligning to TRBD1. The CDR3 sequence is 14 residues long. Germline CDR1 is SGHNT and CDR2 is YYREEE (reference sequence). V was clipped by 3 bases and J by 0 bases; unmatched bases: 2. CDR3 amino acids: CASSSDRVNTEAFF. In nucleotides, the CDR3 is TGTGCCAGCAGCTCTGACAGGGTGAACACTGAAGCTTTCTTT.

Written as DNA, the CDR3 is TGTGCCAGCAGCTCGGGACTCAATGAGCAGTTCTTC. Its protein product is CASSSGLNEQFF. V and J are TRBV7-9 and TRBJ2-1; a possible D gene is TRBD2 (6 bases). CDR1 and CDR2 (germline): SEHNR, FQNEAQ (reference sequence). This CDR3 comprises 12 residues. With 4 bases removed from V and 6 bases from J, the gap between germline ends came to 7 bases. Full variable domain (missing parts from reference TRBV7-9 and TRBJ2-1): DTGVSQNPRHKITKRGQNVTFRCDPISEHNRLYWYRQTLGQGPEFLTYFQNEAQLEKSRLLSDRFSAERPKGSFSTLEIQRTEQGDSAMYLCASSSGLNEQFFGPGTRLTVL.

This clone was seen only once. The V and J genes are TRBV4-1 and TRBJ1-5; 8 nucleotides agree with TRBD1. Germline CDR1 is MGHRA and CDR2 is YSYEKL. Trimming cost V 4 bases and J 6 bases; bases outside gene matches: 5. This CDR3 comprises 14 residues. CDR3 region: CASSLGTGVQPQHF. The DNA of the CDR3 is TGCGCCAGCAGCCTGGGGACAGGAGTTCAGCCCCAGCATTTT.